This passage covers 27 T cell receptor beta chains from one sample sequenced in a study of blood T cell repertoires in COVID-19. Assay: immunoSEQ multiplex PCR; the TCRdb copy retains only in-frame clones and omits some. This table holds about 170,000 clones, around 80% found once. The source material was PBMCs or T cells enriched from blood (not recorded which). All receptors come from a middle-aged man who had recovered from COVID-19.

The chain uses TRBV7-2 and TRBJ2-1; TRBD1 aligns across 7 bases. Germline assignment: CDR1 SGHTA and CDR2 FQGNSA. CDR3 length: 13 amino acids. The ends lost 1 base at V and 9 bases at J; junction bases unmatched: 3. CDR3 protein: CASSLGQGPEQFF. The CDR3 DNA sequence: TGTGCCAGCAGCTTAGGACAGGGTCCTGAGCAGTTCTTC.

The rearrangement uses TRBV18 and TRBJ2-1; the D gene is possibly TRBD2 (7 bases). Trimming pared 1 base from V and 6 bases from J, leaving 10 bases between. Germline CDR1 and CDR2: KGHSH and LQKENI. CDR3 length: 14 amino acids. In DNA, the CDR3 is TGTGCCAGCTCACCACGGGGAGGGGGCAATGAGCAGTTCTTC. This codes for CASSPRGGGNEQFF.

The chain carries TRBV2 and TRBJ2-5; 7 positions match TRBD1. The CDR3 is 16 residues long. Losses at the gene ends were 2 bases for V and 5 bases for J; bases not matched to a gene: 11. Germline V gene data show CDR1 as SNHLY and CDR2 as FYNNEI. The CDR3 protein is CASSETTEGTDETQYF. The CDR3 region has the DNA TGTGCCAGCAGTGAAACGACCGAGGGGACAGACGAGACCCAGTACTTC.

This chain joins TRBV19 and TRBJ2-4, with 8 nucleotides matching TRBD1. The CDR3 sequence is 14 residues long. The germline V gene encodes CDR1 LNHDA and CDR2 SQIVND (reference sequence). V shed 4 bases and J 8 bases; nucleotides not matched to a gene: 7. DNA for the CDR3: TGTGCCAGTAGTAAAGACAGGGGAGTGGACATTCAGTACTTC. Amino acid sequence: CASSKDRGVDIQYF.

The chain couples TRBV4-1 to TRBJ2-5, with D tentatively TRBD2 (6 bases). Germline V gives CDR1 MGHRA, CDR2 YSYEKL. The CDR3 is 16 amino acids. V was clipped by 4 bases and J by 2 bases, with 17 bases between them. CDR3 amino acids: CASSPIPRGLQETQYF. In nucleotides, the CDR3 is TGCGCCAGCAGCCCCATCCCGAGGGGACTGCAAGAGACCCAGTACTTC.

The chain carries TRBV10-3 and TRBJ1-1, with 9 bases fitting TRBD1. J lost 6 bases, V lost 3 bases, and 11 bases had no gene match. CDR1 and CDR2 from the germline V gene are ENHRY and SYGVKD. The CDR3 extends over 16 amino acids. The CDR3 spells CAISETHRGLGAEAFF. CDR3 DNA: TGTGCCATCAGTGAAACCCACAGGGGGCTAGGCGCTGAAGCTTTCTTT.

In its sample, this clone was seen a few times. The chain is built from TRBV29-1 and TRBJ1-1, with no clear D. Germline-derived CDR1 and CDR2 are SQVTM and ANQGSEA. The ends were cut back, 0 bases at V and 0 bases at J, with 8 bases in the middle. The CDR3 totals 14 residues. The CDR3 DNA reads TGCAGCGTTGAAGAAACAGCCTTGAACACTGAAGCTTTCTTT. Translated: CSVEETALNTEAFF.

This clone was seen only once. The gene calls are TRBV10-3 and TRBJ2-7; 7 bases match TRBD1. V lost 0 bases to trimming and J lost 3 bases; unmatched junction nucleotides: 5. This CDR3 spans 15 amino acids. Germline CDR1 ENHRY, CDR2 SYGVKD. The CDR3 DNA is TGTGCCATCAGTGAGTCGACGGCAGGGGGCTACGAGCAGTACTTC. Protein product: CAISESTAGGYEQYF.

The chain carries TRBV5-1 and TRBJ1-2; 7 bases align to TRBD1. Per the germline V gene, CDR1 is SGHRS and CDR2 is YFSETQ. Trimming took 4 bases from V and 3 from J; bases not matched to a gene: 9. There are 15 residues in the CDR3. CDR3 residues: CASSPGRDRYYGYTF. DNA of the CDR3: TGCGCCAGCAGCCCAGGCCGGGACAGATACTATGGCTACACCTTC.

The gene calls are TRBV11-2 and TRBJ1-5; no clear D gene. The CDR3 totals 13 residues. V was shortened by 1 base and J by 5 bases, with 6 bases between the two germline ends. Per germline, CDR1 SGHAT and CDR2 FQNNGV. This CDR3 is CASSLAQYQPQHF. CDR3 nucleotide sequence: TGTGCCAGCAGCTTAGCCCAATATCAGCCCCAGCATTTT.

The chain is built from TRBV14 and TRBJ1-1; 7 bases agree with TRBD1. Germline values: CDR1 SGHDN, CDR2 FVKESK. Trimming took 3 bases from V and 5 from J; bases not matched to a gene: 6. CDR3 length: 14 residues. The CDR3, as DNA: TGTGCCAGCAGCCAGGGGACAGCTGGAACTGAAGCTTTCTTT. Translated: CASSQGTAGTEAFF.

This chain uses TRBV6-5 with TRBJ1-4; 8 nucleotides line up with TRBD1. CDR3 size: 11 residues. CDR1 and CDR2 (germline): MNHEY, SVGAGI. The trim removed 6 bases at V and 10 bases at J, leaving 1 base unmatched. Here the CDR3 reads CASRQGAKLFF. The CDR3 DNA reads TGTGCCAGCAGGCAGGGGGCAAAACTGTTTTTT.

The chain is built from TRBV28 and TRBJ2-3; D not certain. CDR3 size: 13 residues. V dropped 5 bases and J dropped 0 bases, with 6 bases sitting between them. The germline gives CDR1 MDHEN, CDR2 SYDVKM. The CDR3 loop reads CASSPGSTDTQYF. The DNA for the CDR3 is TGTGCCAGCAGTCCCGGGAGCACAGATACGCAGTATTTT.

This chain uses TRBV5-1 with TRBJ2-1; 7 bases agree with TRBD2. The CDR3 sequence is 15 residues long. The J segment lost 5 bases and the V segment lost 6 bases, leaving 11 bases of the junction unmatched. Germline-derived CDR1 and CDR2 are SGHRS and YFSETQ. The CDR3 spells CASTPWGEGHNEQFF. In DNA, the CDR3 is TGCGCCAGCACCCCCTGGGGGGAGGGGCACAATGAGCAGTTCTTC.

This chain uses TRBV18 with TRBJ2-2, with TRBD1 as a possible D gene (6 bases). V dropped 5 bases and J dropped 2 bases, with 15 bases sitting between them. The CDR3 consists of 16 residues. Germline-derived CDR1 and CDR2 are KGHSH and LQKENI. In DNA, the CDR3 is TGTGCCAGCTCATCAATCGTGGGACAAAACACCGGGGAGCTGTTTTTT. Translation gives CASSSIVGQNTGELFF.

This chain uses TRBV2 with TRBJ1-5; a weak D match, TRBD1 (6 bases). The V end was cut by 3 bases, the J end by 1 base, with 7 bases between. Germline V lookup: CDR1 SNHLY, CDR2 FYNNEI. This CDR3 comprises 14 residues. DNA of the CDR3: TGTGCCAGCAGTGACAGGGGCAGCAATCAGCCCCAGCATTTT. Protein sequence: CASSDRGSNQPQHF.

CDR3 nucleotides: TGTGCCAGCAGTGACTCGGACAAGAACACTGAAGCTTTCTTT. Its protein is CASSDSDKNTEAFF. This chain uses TRBV6-4 with TRBJ1-1; the D gene is possibly TRBD1 (5 bases). V was cut by 0 bases and J by 1 base, with 6 bases left in between. This CDR3 contains 14 residues. Germline values: CDR1 MRHNA, CDR2 SNTAGT.

This sequence joins TRBV6-4 and TRBJ1-2; TRBD1 aligns across 10 bases. Germline V lookup: CDR1 MRHNA, CDR2 SNTAGT. Trimming removed 6 bases from V and 8 bases from J; junction bases left unmatched: 9. The CDR3 consists of 14 residues. The CDR3 region is CASSPTGTGVGYTF. The CDR3 DNA reads as TGTGCCAGCAGCCCAACCGGGACAGGGGTCGGCTACACCTTC.

This clone has more than one count but fewer than ten. This chain connects TRBV2 to TRBJ2-1; 12 nucleotides align to TRBD1. J gave up 10 bases and V 6 bases, and 10 bases lay outside the gene matches. Looked up from germline, CDR1 is SNHLY and CDR2 is FYNNEI. The CDR3 has 15 residues. As DNA, the CDR3 is TGTGCCAGCAGAATGACCGGGACAGGGGGCTTGGAGCAGTTCTTC. It yields the protein CASRMTGTGGLEQFF. Using reference TRBV2 and TRBJ2-1 for the parts outside the CDR3, the full variable domain is EPEVTQTPSHQVTQMGQEVILRCVPISNHLYFYWYRQILGQKVEFLVSFYNNEISEKSEIFDDQFSVERPDGSNFTLKIRSTKLEDSAMYFCASRMTGTGGLEQFFGPGTRLTVL.

The chain has TRBV6-5 and TRBJ2-2; 9 positions match TRBD2. Germline assignment: CDR1 MNHEY and CDR2 SVGAGI. The CDR3 has 15 residues. The trim removed 5 bases at V and 5 bases at J, leaving 6 bases unmatched. CDR3 sequence reads: CASSLAGLATGELFF. The CDR3 coding sequence is TGTGCCAGCAGTCTTGCGGGACTAGCAACCGGGGAGCTGTTTTTT.

This clone was seen a few times. J is TRBJ1-1 and V is TRBV6-5; D unclear. Between the trimmed V and J ends, which lost 5 bases and 2 bases, there was a span of 12 bases. Looked up from germline, CDR1 is MNHEY and CDR2 is SVGAGI. The CDR3 extends over 14 amino acids. CDR3 coding DNA: TGTGCCAGCAGTCGCCCCGGTTCAAACACTGAAGCTTTCTTT. Its translation is CASSRPGSNTEAFF.

The V and J genes are TRBV3-1 (or the pseudogene TRBV3-2) and TRBJ1-1; D is perhaps TRBD1 (5 bases). Trimming left V 4 bases short and J 5 bases short, with 8 bases between. The length of the CDR3 is 12 residues. Germline V gene lookup returns CDR1 LGHDT and CDR2 YNNKEL (reference sequence). CDR3 residues: CASSRSGTEAFF. For the CDR3, the DNA is TGTGCCAGCAGCCGCTCAGGGACTGAAGCTTTCTTT.

The chain has TRBV7-4 and TRBJ1-4, with D uncertain. V shed 5 bases and J shed 1 base, with 8 bases lying between them. The germline V gene has CDR1 SGHVT and CDR2 SQSDAQ. CDR3 length: 14 residues. CDR3 amino acids: CASSPGKTNEKLFF. For the CDR3, the DNA is TGTGCCAGCAGCCCGGGAAAAACTAATGAAAAACTGTTTTTT.

V usage is TRBV2 and J usage is TRBJ2-5; D uncertain. CDR3 length equals 12 residues. Germline values: CDR1 SNHLY, CDR2 FYNNEI. V was clipped by 8 bases and J by 1 base, with 8 bases between them. The CDR3 reads CASGLIQETQYF. For the CDR3, the DNA is TGTGCCAGCGGCCTTATCCAAGAGACCCAGTACTTC.

This chain uses TRBV21-1 with TRBJ1-1; the table's D call, TRBD1, has no DNA check behind it. TRBV21-1 is a recognized pseudogene. This CDR3 region has 15 residues. DNA of the CDR3: TGTGCCAGCAGCAAAGGGGGACACCCGAACACTGAAGCTTTCTTT. Its translation is CASSKGGHPNTEAFF.

This chain links TRBV9 with TRBJ1-3; D is uncertain. The CDR3 covers 13 residues. Germline loops: CDR1 SGDLS, CDR2 YYNGEE. V lost 4 bases to trimming and J lost 4 bases, with 9 bases between them. This CDR3 reads CASSTGEGNTIYF. DNA for the CDR3: TGTGCCAGCAGCACTGGGGAGGGAAACACCATATATTTT.

The V and J genes are TRBV6-5 and TRBJ1-1, with D perhaps matching TRBD1 (5 bases). This CDR3 comprises 12 residues. The germline V gene encodes CDR1 MNHEY and CDR2 SVGAGI. With 7 bases removed from V and 0 bases from J, the gap between germline ends came to 6 bases. The CDR3 loop is CASTGVNTEAFF. The CDR3, as DNA: TGTGCCAGCACGGGGGTGAACACTGAAGCTTTCTTT.